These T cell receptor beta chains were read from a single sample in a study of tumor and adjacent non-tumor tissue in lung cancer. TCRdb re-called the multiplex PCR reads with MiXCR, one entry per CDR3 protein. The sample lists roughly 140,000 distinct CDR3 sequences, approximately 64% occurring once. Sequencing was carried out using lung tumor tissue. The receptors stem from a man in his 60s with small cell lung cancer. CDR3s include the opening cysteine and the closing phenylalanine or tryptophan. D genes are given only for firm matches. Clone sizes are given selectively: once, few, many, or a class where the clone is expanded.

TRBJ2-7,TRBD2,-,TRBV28,CASTPPSGLAAEDYEQYF,TGTGCCAGCACTCCTCCATCAGGACTAGCGGCCGAAGACTACGAGCAGTACTTC
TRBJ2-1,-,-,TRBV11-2,CAGQKRQGNNEEFF,TGTGCCGGCCAGAAGCGGCAGGGCAACAATGAGGAGTTCTTC
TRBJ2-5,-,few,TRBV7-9,CASSSGEGMTLGETQYF,TGTGCCAGCAGCTCCGGAGAGGGGATGACTTTGGGAGAGACCCAGTACTTC
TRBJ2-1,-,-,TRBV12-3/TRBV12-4,CASSRRALTRSSYNKQFF,TGTGCCAGCAGCCGTCGGGCCCTAACTAGGAGCTCCTACAATAAACAGTTCTTC
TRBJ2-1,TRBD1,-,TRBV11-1,CASSFVVVRDRGKQFF,TGTGCCAGCAGCTTCGTGGTGGTCAGGGACAGGGGTAAGCAGTTCTTC
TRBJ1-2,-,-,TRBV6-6,CVSRFGEEGYTF,TGTGTCAGTAGGTTCGGGGAGGAAGGCTACACCTTC
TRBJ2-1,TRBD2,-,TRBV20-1,CSARGSASGSGYNGQFF,TGCAGTGCTAGAGGGTCAGCCAGCGGGAGTGGGTACAACGGGCAGTTCTTC
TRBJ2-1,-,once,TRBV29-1,CSVEGATGCNEQFF,TGCAGCGTTGAGGGGGCGACTGGATGCAATGAGCAGTTCTTC
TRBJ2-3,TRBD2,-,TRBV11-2,CASSLAGETYTQYF,TGCGCCAGCAGCTTAGCGGGTGAAACGTATACGCAGTATTTT
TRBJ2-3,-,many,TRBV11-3,CASSPRGAGATDTQYF,TGTGCCAGCAGCCCTAGAGGTGCGGGGGCCACAGATACGCAGTATTTT